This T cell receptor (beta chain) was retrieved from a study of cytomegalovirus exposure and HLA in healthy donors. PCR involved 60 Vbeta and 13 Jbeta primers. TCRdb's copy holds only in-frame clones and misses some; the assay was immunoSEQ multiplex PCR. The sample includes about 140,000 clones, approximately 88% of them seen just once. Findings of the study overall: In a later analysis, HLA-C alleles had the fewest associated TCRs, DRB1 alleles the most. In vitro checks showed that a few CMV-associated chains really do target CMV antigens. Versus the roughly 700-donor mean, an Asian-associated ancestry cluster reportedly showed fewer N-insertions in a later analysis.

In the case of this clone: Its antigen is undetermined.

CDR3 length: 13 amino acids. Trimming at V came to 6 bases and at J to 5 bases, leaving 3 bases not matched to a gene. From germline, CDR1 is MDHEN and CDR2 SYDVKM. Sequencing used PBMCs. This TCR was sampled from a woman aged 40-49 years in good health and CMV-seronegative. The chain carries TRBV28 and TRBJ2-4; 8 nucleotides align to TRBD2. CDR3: CASREGLENIQYF. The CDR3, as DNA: TGTGCCAGCAGAGAGGGACTAGAAAACATTCAGTACTTC.